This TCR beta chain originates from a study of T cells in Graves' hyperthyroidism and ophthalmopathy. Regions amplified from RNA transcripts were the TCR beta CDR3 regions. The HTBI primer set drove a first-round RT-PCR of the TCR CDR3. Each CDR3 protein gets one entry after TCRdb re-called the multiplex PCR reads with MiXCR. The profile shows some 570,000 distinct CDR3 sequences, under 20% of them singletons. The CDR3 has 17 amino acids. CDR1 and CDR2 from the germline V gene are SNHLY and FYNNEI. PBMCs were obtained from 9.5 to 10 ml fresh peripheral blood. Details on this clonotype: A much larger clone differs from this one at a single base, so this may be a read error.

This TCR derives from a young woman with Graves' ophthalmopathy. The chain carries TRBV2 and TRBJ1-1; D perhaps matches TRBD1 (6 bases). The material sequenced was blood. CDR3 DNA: TGTGCCAGCAATGAAGAGGAGGGGGGCGGATTTGACACTGAAGCTTTCTTT. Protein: CASNEEEGGGFDTEAFF.